The rows below give T cell receptor beta chains drawn from one sample of a study of T cells in localized non-small cell lung cancer. Profiling relied on immunoSEQ multiplex PCR, and the TCRdb table lists in-frame clones only, not all of them. The sample yields fewer than 100,000 clones, approximately 88% seen once. The material was peripheral blood, obtained before any cancer treatment. The receptors stem from a man aged 35-69 years with stage I squamous cell lung carcinoma. The conserved cysteine and the conserved F or W are not part of the CDR3 here. Clone size, where shown, is once, few, many, or a class for clones that have expanded.

cdr3_length: 12; j_call: TRBJ2-3; clone_size: once; v_call: TRBV18; cdr3_aa: ASSVGLDTDTQY
cdr3_length: 11; j_call: TRBJ1-1; clone_size: few; v_call: TRBV7-9; cdr3_aa: ASSYQANTEAF
cdr3_length: 10; j_call: TRBJ1-2; clone_size: -; v_call: TRBV7-2; cdr3_aa: ASSFNGYGYT
cdr3_length: 14; j_call: TRBJ1-5; clone_size: -; v_call: TRBV4-2; cdr3_aa: ASSQDRGMGNQPQH
cdr3_length: 13; j_call: TRBJ1-3; clone_size: -; v_call: TRBV6-5; cdr3_aa: ASSGTLERGNTIY
cdr3_length: 13; j_call: TRBJ2-5; clone_size: -; v_call: TRBV7-9; cdr3_aa: ASSLDGTGAETQY
cdr3_length: 14; j_call: TRBJ2-3; clone_size: -; v_call: TRBV18; cdr3_aa: ASSLGLAASTDTQY
cdr3_length: 10; j_call: TRBJ1-1; clone_size: -; v_call: TRBV5-6; cdr3_aa: ASRTRPGRAF
cdr3_length: 10; j_call: TRBJ2-1; clone_size: -; v_call: TRBV7-8; cdr3_aa: ASSLAFNEQF
cdr3_length: 16; j_call: TRBJ2-7; clone_size: -; v_call: TRBV28; cdr3_aa: ASSKRVVTPKTLYEQY
cdr3_length: 15; j_call: TRBJ2-3; clone_size: few; v_call: TRBV4-3; cdr3_aa: ASSQDFGQGYTDTQY
cdr3_length: 12; j_call: TRBJ1-1; clone_size: -; v_call: TRBV15; cdr3_aa: ATSRDPGITEAF
cdr3_length: 13; j_call: TRBJ1-2; clone_size: -; v_call: TRBV10-2; cdr3_aa: ASKLSGQANYGYT
cdr3_length: 14; j_call: TRBJ1-5; clone_size: -; v_call: TRBV19; cdr3_aa: ASSDPRLYSNQPQH
cdr3_length: 9; j_call: TRBJ2-7; clone_size: -; v_call: TRBV6-6; cdr3_aa: ASSTYYEQY
cdr3_length: 13; j_call: TRBJ2-1; clone_size: once; v_call: TRBV28; cdr3_aa: ASSTQKAGKNEQF
cdr3_length: 12; j_call: TRBJ1-2; clone_size: -; v_call: TRBV5-1; cdr3_aa: ASSLNQGPYGYT
cdr3_length: 11; j_call: TRBJ1-5; clone_size: -; v_call: TRBV9; cdr3_aa: ASSDRGDQPQH
cdr3_length: 11; j_call: TRBJ2-5; clone_size: -; v_call: TRBV2; cdr3_aa: ASSGLAGETQY
cdr3_length: 9; j_call: TRBJ2-5; clone_size: -; v_call: TRBV7-7; cdr3_aa: ASSSGETQY
cdr3_length: 11; j_call: TRBJ1-1; clone_size: -; v_call: TRBV4-2; cdr3_aa: ASRGQLNTEAF
cdr3_length: 12; j_call: TRBJ1-2; clone_size: -; v_call: TRBV28; cdr3_aa: ASSWDSSDYGYT
cdr3_length: 9; j_call: TRBJ2-1; clone_size: -; v_call: TRBV29-1; cdr3_aa: SVLGALGTF
cdr3_length: 15; j_call: TRBJ2-7; clone_size: -; v_call: TRBV18; cdr3_aa: ASSPLKGRGGSYEQY
cdr3_length: 11; j_call: TRBJ1-4; clone_size: -; v_call: TRBV29-1; cdr3_aa: SVLQGGNEKLF
cdr3_length: 9; j_call: TRBJ2-1; clone_size: -; v_call: TRBV6-1; cdr3_aa: ASSEPGQQF
cdr3_length: 13; j_call: TRBJ2-7; clone_size: -; v_call: TRBV6-6; cdr3_aa: ASRRGAWGSAEQY
cdr3_length: 11; j_call: TRBJ2-7; clone_size: few; v_call: TRBV6-5; cdr3_aa: ASSTGVSHEQY
cdr3_length: 12; j_call: TRBJ2-7; clone_size: -; v_call: TRBV5-1; cdr3_aa: ASSKGQGVGEQY
cdr3_length: 13; j_call: TRBJ1-1; clone_size: -; v_call: TRBV5-4; cdr3_aa: ASSPRQGANTEAF
cdr3_length: 12; j_call: TRBJ2-2; clone_size: -; v_call: TRBV5-1; cdr3_aa: ASSLSLDTGELF
cdr3_length: 13; j_call: TRBJ1-2; clone_size: -; v_call: TRBV5-1; cdr3_aa: ASSITGGQGYGYT
cdr3_length: 12; j_call: TRBJ2-3; clone_size: -; v_call: TRBV5-4; cdr3_aa: ASSLKQGADTQY
cdr3_length: 12; j_call: TRBJ2-5; clone_size: -; v_call: TRBV9; cdr3_aa: ASSPLGAQETQY
cdr3_length: 11; j_call: TRBJ2-7; clone_size: -; v_call: TRBV29-1; cdr3_aa: SVASGTAYEQY
cdr3_length: 11; j_call: TRBJ2-5; clone_size: -; v_call: TRBV2; cdr3_aa: ASSESDGETQY
cdr3_length: 14; j_call: TRBJ2-3; clone_size: -; v_call: TRBV9; cdr3_aa: ASSSSGGAGTDTQY
cdr3_length: 11; j_call: TRBJ1-5; clone_size: few; v_call: TRBV6-1; cdr3_aa: ASTSGQIKPQH
cdr3_length: 14; j_call: TRBJ2-2; clone_size: -; v_call: TRBV5-6; cdr3_aa: ASSPRAGRDTGELF
cdr3_length: 12; j_call: TRBJ1-2; clone_size: once; v_call: TRBV10-2; cdr3_aa: ASKQGTDSYGYT
cdr3_length: 12; j_call: TRBJ2-3; clone_size: -; v_call: TRBV5-6; cdr3_aa: ASSLGQRQGTQY
cdr3_length: 12; j_call: TRBJ1-6; clone_size: -; v_call: TRBV9; cdr3_aa: ASSATGNNSPLH
cdr3_length: 12; j_call: TRBJ1-5; clone_size: -; v_call: TRBV4-3; cdr3_aa: ASSQGLSDQPQH
cdr3_length: 10; j_call: TRBJ2-7; clone_size: -; v_call: TRBV13; cdr3_aa: ASSGDSRGQY
cdr3_length: 13; j_call: TRBJ1-6; clone_size: -; v_call: TRBV9; cdr3_aa: ASSVGSSYNSPLH
cdr3_length: 13; j_call: TRBJ2-6; clone_size: -; v_call: TRBV5-1; cdr3_aa: ASSSDSSGANVLT
cdr3_length: 14; j_call: TRBJ1-5; clone_size: once; v_call: TRBV5-1; cdr3_aa: ASSLGGGSFPQPQH
cdr3_length: 13; j_call: TRBJ2-5; clone_size: -; v_call: TRBV5-4; cdr3_aa: ASSIGLFPQETQY
cdr3_length: 13; j_call: TRBJ1-2; clone_size: -; v_call: TRBV6-1; cdr3_aa: ASSVVTGVNYGYT
cdr3_length: 11; j_call: TRBJ1-1; clone_size: many; v_call: TRBV7-9; cdr3_aa: ASSLDMNTEAF
cdr3_length: 13; j_call: TRBJ2-7; clone_size: -; v_call: TRBV7-9; cdr3_aa: ASSTWTGGFDEQY
cdr3_length: 10; j_call: TRBJ2-7; clone_size: -; v_call: TRBV5-6; cdr3_aa: ASSLMRYEQY
cdr3_length: 11; j_call: TRBJ2-7; clone_size: -; v_call: TRBV4-1; cdr3_aa: ASSRLRDYEQY
cdr3_length: 14; j_call: TRBJ1-1; clone_size: -; v_call: TRBV5-4; cdr3_aa: ASSLALTGPLTEAF
cdr3_length: 11; j_call: TRBJ2-2; clone_size: -; v_call: TRBV10-1; cdr3_aa: ASRRDHTGELF
cdr3_length: 10; j_call: TRBJ1-1; clone_size: -; v_call: TRBV25-1; cdr3_aa: ASGSGRSGAF